The 3 T cell receptor beta chains reported below all come from one sample, sequenced in a study of T cell responses to AZD1222 COVID-19 vaccine. Here immunoSEQ multiplex PCR was the method, and the copy in TCRdb shows in-frame clones only, minus some. There are tens of thousands of clones in the sample; roughly 85% occur only once, and roughly a tenth lies in the top ten. The sequencing here drew on peripheral blood, taken 28 days after the second AZD1222 dose. The receptors derive from an adult who received the AZD1222 COVID-19 vaccine.

The DNA for the CDR3 is TGTGCCAGCAGCCACCTATTCGGGGAGACCCAGTACTTC. This encodes CASSHLFGETQYF. The chain carries TRBV3-1 (or the pseudogene TRBV3-2) and TRBJ2-5; D gene unclear. V was cut by 3 bases and J by 5 bases, with 10 bases left in between. The length of the CDR3 is 13 residues. Germline assignment: CDR1 LGHDT and CDR2 YNNKEL (reference sequence).

The chain joins TRBV5-6 to TRBJ2-3; TRBD2 matches 12 bases. CDR3 size: 16 residues. Germline V CDR1 and CDR2: SGHDT, YYEEEE. The V and J ends lost 4 bases and 2 bases, in that order; junction bases with no gene match: 5. The CDR3 reads CASSQRLAGATDTQYF. The CDR3 coding sequence is TGTGCCAGCAGCCAAAGACTAGCGGGGGCCACAGATACGCAGTATTTT.

The genes are TRBV7-6 and TRBJ2-7; 9 nucleotides match TRBD1. Germline-derived CDR1 and CDR2 are SGHVS and FNYEAQ. V lost 4 bases and J lost 6; bases outside the gene matches: 10. This CDR3 region has 15 residues. CDR3 sequence: CASSSLRDRVREQYF. The CDR3 region has the DNA TGTGCCAGCAGCTCTCTCCGGGACAGGGTTCGCGAGCAGTACTTC.